The 17 T cell receptor beta chains below come from one sample, sequenced in a study of CD8+ T cells in alopecia areata. The treatment here: oral pan-JAK inhibitor, 5-10 mg twice daily. Once RNA had been extracted, it was reverse transcribed into cDNA to act as the sequencing template. Profiled with immunoSEQ multiplex PCR; TCRdb holds only in-frame clones, not every one. Of over 120,000 clones listed, 45% to 65% are singletons. The specimen comprised CD8+ T cells sorted from blood, sampled at week 4, from a patient treated with tofacitinib. These receptors were obtained from a human donor with alopecia areata.

This clone was seen a handful of times. The chain employs TRBV30 and TRBJ2-2, with D possibly TRBD1 on 6 matching bases. Trimming cost V 4 bases and J 1 base, with 7 bases left between them. CDR1 is GTSNPN and CDR2 is SVGIG in the germline V gene (reference sequence). This CDR3 contains 13 residues. The CDR3, as DNA: TGTGCCTGGACGACAGGGAACACCGGGGAGCTGTTTTTT. Residues: CAWTTGNTGELFF.

The chain combines TRBV10-3 with TRBJ2-7; 7 nucleotides match TRBD1. The J segment lost 4 bases and the V segment lost 6 bases, leaving 9 bases of the junction unmatched. Germline lookup yields CDR1 ENHRY and CDR2 SYGVKD. The CDR3 loop spans 14 amino acids. CDR3 DNA sequence: TGTGCCATCAGCCCCGGGACAGCCCGGTACGAGCAGTACTTC. Translating it yields CAISPGTARYEQYF.

This clone occurred a few times. The chain joins TRBV7-2 to TRBJ2-5; D is perhaps TRBD2 (6 bases). In germline, CDR1 is SGHTA, CDR2 FQGNSA. Trimming took off 3 bases at V and 2 bases at J, with 13 bases between the two ends. CDR3 length: 15 amino acids. CDR3 DNA: TGTGCCAGCAGCTTGAGTTGGGGGGAACAAGAGACCCAGTACTTC. This sequence encodes CASSLSWGEQETQYF. Variable domain in full (rest from reference TRBV7-2 and TRBJ2-5): GAGVSQSPSNKVTEKGKDVELRCDPISGHTALYWYRQSLGQGLEFLIYFQGNSAPDKSGLPSDRFSAERTGGSVSTLTIQRTQQEDSAVYLCASSLSWGEQETQYFGPGTRLLVL.

This clone was seen more than once but under ten times. This chain joins TRBV5-1 and TRBJ1-2; D uncertain. CDR3 length equals 15 residues. Trimming left V 1 base short and J 3 bases short, with 13 bases between. The germline V gene has CDR1 SGHRS and CDR2 YFSETQ. The CDR3 loop is CASSLTRRRDYGYTF. Written as DNA, the CDR3 is TGCGCCAGCAGCTTGACGAGGAGGCGCGACTATGGCTACACCTTC.

The rearrangement joins TRBV27 to TRBJ1-5, with D hard to call. V was pared by 3 bases and J by 0 bases, with 9 bases between. The V gene's germline CDR1 is MNHEY and CDR2 SMNVEV (reference sequence). The length of the CDR3 is 15 residues. The CDR3 reads CASSLYLYSNQPQHF. DNA of the CDR3: TGTGCCAGCAGTTTGTACCTCTATAGCAATCAGCCCCAGCATTTT.

This clone came up a few times. The chain has TRBV29-1 and TRBJ2-2; D remains ambiguous. The V gene lost 7 bases and the J gene lost 2 bases, with 11 bases spanning the gap. Germline CDR1 reads SQVTM; CDR2 reads ANQGSEA. The CDR3 runs 13 residues. The CDR3 spells CSAVGANTGELFF. The CDR3 DNA sequence: TGCAGCGCTGTGGGTGCCAACACCGGGGAGCTGTTTTTT.

The chain is built from TRBV5-4 and TRBJ2-7, with no clear D. V was pared by 2 bases and J by 1 base, with 10 bases between. Germline-derived CDR1 and CDR2 are SGHNT and YYREEE (reference sequence). CDR3 length: 14 amino acids. Here the CDR3 reads CASSLDVESYEQYF. CDR3 coding DNA: TGTGCCAGCAGCTTAGATGTGGAGTCCTACGAGCAGTACTTC.

Only a few counts were recorded for this clone. The rearrangement joins TRBV19 to TRBJ2-7, with 9 bases that match TRBD1. The germline V gene has CDR1 LNHDA and CDR2 SQIVND (reference sequence). V lost 7 bases to trimming and J lost 4 bases; unmatched junction nucleotides: 2. The CDR3 consists of 12 residues. CDR3 residues: CASTDRGYEQYF. CDR3 sequence (DNA): TGTGCCAGTACCGACAGGGGGTACGAGCAGTACTTC.

In this sample, this clone turned up a few times. The rearrangement uses TRBV13 and TRBJ2-7; maybe TRBD1 (5 bases). Germline V CDR1 and CDR2: PRHDT, FYEKMQ (reference sequence). CDR3 size: 12 residues. Trimming pared 5 bases from V and 5 bases from J, leaving 10 bases between. The CDR3 is CASSPGFNEQYF. Written as DNA, the CDR3 is TGTGCCAGCAGCCCAGGGTTCAACGAGCAGTACTTC.

V gene TRBV15 combines with J gene TRBJ2-7, with 12 nucleotides matching TRBD2. The V and J ends lost 5 bases and 3 bases, in that order; junction bases with no gene match: 14. CDR3 length equals 18 residues. The germline V gene has CDR1 LNHNV and CDR2 YYDKDF (reference sequence). Here the CDR3 DNA reads TGTGCCACCAGCTATCGACTAGCGGGGGCCTCGACCCGCTACGAGCAGTACTTC. Amino acids: CATSYRLAGASTRYEQYF. Full variable domain (outside the CDR3, taken from reference TRBV15 and TRBJ2-7): DAMVIQNPRYQVTQFGKPVTLSCSQTLNHNVMYWYQQKSSQAPKLLFHYYDKDFNNEADTPDNFQSRRPNTSFCFLDIRSPGLGDTAMYLCATSYRLAGASTRYEQYFGPGTRLTVT.

Of note for this clone: Other DNA sequences from this sample encode an identical CDR3 as well. V gene TRBV30 combines with J gene TRBJ2-1; D ambiguous. Germline assignment: CDR1 GTSNPN and CDR2 SVGIG (reference sequence). V lost 5 bases, J lost 9 bases, and 8 bases lay in between. CDR3 size: 10 residues. The CDR3 DNA reads TGTGCCTGGTTAGGTGGTGAGCAGTTCTTC. It encodes CAWLGGEQFF.

This clone was counted a single time. The V and J genes are TRBV4-2 and TRBJ2-2; D uncertain. In germline, CDR1 is LGHNA, CDR2 YNFKEQ. Trimming removed 6 bases at V and 1 base at J, with 6 bases between. CDR3 size: 13 residues. The CDR3 is CASREQNTGELFF. The CDR3 DNA reads TGTGCCAGCAGGGAACAGAACACCGGGGAGCTGTTTTTT.

The chain links TRBV13 to TRBJ2-1; TRBD2 might be the D (5 bases). The germline V gene encodes CDR1 PRHDT and CDR2 FYEKMQ (reference sequence). Between the trimmed V and J ends, which lost 1 base and 6 bases, there was a span of 10 bases. This CDR3 contains 14 residues. Here the CDR3 reads CASSLVTGFNEQFF. CDR3 in DNA: TGTGCCAGCAGCTTAGTGACGGGGTTCAATGAGCAGTTCTTC.

This chain links TRBV9 with TRBJ1-1, with D possibly matching TRBD1 (5 bases). V was trimmed by 0 bases and J by 0 bases, leaving 12 bases between them. In germline, CDR1 is SGDLS, CDR2 YYNGEE. The CDR3 is 16 amino acids. The CDR3 region is CASSVGSPGLNTEAFF. The CDR3 bases are TGTGCCAGCAGCGTAGGGTCTCCGGGACTGAACACTGAAGCTTTCTTT.

This clone was detected only a few times. The rearrangement links TRBV11-1 to TRBJ2-5; D might be TRBD1 (5 bases). The CDR3 has 15 amino acids. V was shortened by 5 bases and J by 5 bases, with 18 bases between the two germline ends. Germline values: CDR1 SGHAT, CDR2 FQDESV (reference sequence). CDR3 nucleotides: TGTGCCAGCAGCACCCGGACAAGTAACTGGGAGACCCAGTACTTC. This encodes CASSTRTSNWETQYF.

The chain employs TRBV5-6 and TRBJ2-1; D ambiguous. The V gene lost 0 bases and the J gene lost 5 bases, with 3 bases spanning the gap. The CDR3 has 12 residues. Germline lookup yields CDR1 SGHDT and CDR2 YYEEEE. CDR3 in amino acids: CASSLAHNEQFF. The CDR3 nucleotides read TGTGCCAGCAGCTTGGCACACAATGAGCAGTTCTTC.

The chain joins TRBV5-6 to TRBJ1-1; TRBD1 aligns across 8 bases. V gave up 1 base and J gave up 7 bases; unmatched junction bases: 9. Germline V gene data show CDR1 as SGHDT and CDR2 as YYEEEE. CDR3 length: 15 residues. This chain's CDR3 is CASSLYRGMMGEAFF. CDR3 nucleotide sequence: TGTGCCAGCAGCTTGTACAGGGGGATGATGGGTGAAGCTTTCTTT.